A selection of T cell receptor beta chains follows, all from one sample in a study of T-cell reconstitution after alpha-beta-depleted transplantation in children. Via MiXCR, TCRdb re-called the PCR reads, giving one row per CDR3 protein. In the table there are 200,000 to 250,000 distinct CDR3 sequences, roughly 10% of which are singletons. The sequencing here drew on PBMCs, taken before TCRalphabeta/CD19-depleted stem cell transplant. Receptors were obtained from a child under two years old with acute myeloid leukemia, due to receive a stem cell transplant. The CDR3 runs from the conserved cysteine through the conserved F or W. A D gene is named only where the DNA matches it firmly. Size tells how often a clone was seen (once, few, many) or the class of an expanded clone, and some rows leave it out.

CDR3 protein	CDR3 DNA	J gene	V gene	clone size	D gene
CASSEAQGGYTF	TGTGCCAGCAGCGAAGCACAGGGTGGCTACACCTTC	TRBJ1-2	TRBV7-2	many	-
CASSSIAGGGETQYF	TGTGCCAGTAGTTCGATAGCGGGAGGCGGAGAGACCCAGTACTTC	TRBJ2-5	TRBV19	many	TRBD2
CASSDRDRDTGELFF	TGTGCCAGCAGTGACCGGGACAGGGACACCGGGGAGCTGTTTTTT	TRBJ2-2	TRBV28	many	TRBD1
CASSLGTLGYNEQFF	TGTGCCAGCAGCTTAGGCACTCTCGGGTACAATGAGCAGTTCTTC	TRBJ2-1	TRBV7-9	-	-
CASSSTRTDTQYF	TGTGCCAGCAGCTCCACGAGAACAGATACGCAGTATTTT	TRBJ2-3	TRBV11-2	many	-
CASSLPDRAAEAFF	TGTGCCAGCAGCCTACCTGACAGGGCCGCTGAAGCTTTCTTT	TRBJ1-1	TRBV11-2	many	TRBD1
CASNTGHDNSPLHF	TGTGCCAGCAATACGGGACACGATAATTCACCCCTCCACTTT	TRBJ1-6	TRBV6-5	many	-
CSARNTEAFF	TGCAGTGCCCGGAACACTGAAGCTTTCTTT	TRBJ1-1	TRBV20-1	many	-
CASSVRASGRGTDTQYF	TGTGCCAGCAGCGTCAGGGCCAGCGGGAGGGGCACAGATACGCAGTATTTT	TRBJ2-3	TRBV2	-	TRBD2
CASSGRPRELFF	TGTGCCAGCAGTGGACGACCCAGGGAGCTGTTTTTT	TRBJ2-2	TRBV12-3/TRBV12-4	many	-
CASSLMEETQYF	TGTGCCAGCAGTTTAATGGAAGAGACCCAGTACTTC	TRBJ2-5	TRBV12-3/TRBV12-4	many	-
CASSSTTGVPNEKLFF	TGTGCCAGCAGTTCGACTACAGGGGTCCCTAATGAAAAACTGTTTTTT	TRBJ1-4	TRBV12-3/TRBV12-4	many	TRBD1
CASSARRFETQYF	TGTGCCAGCAGCGCCCGTAGATTTGAGACCCAGTACTTC	TRBJ2-5	TRBV7-2	many	-
CASSLEQASNEQFF	TGTGCCAGCAGCTTAGAACAGGCGAGCAATGAGCAGTTCTTC	TRBJ2-1	TRBV7-9	many	-
CASSIAQGTGDEQFF	TGTGCCAGTAGTATAGCTCAGGGGACTGGGGATGAGCAGTTCTTC	TRBJ2-1	TRBV19	many	-
CASSSRNQPQHF	TGTGCCAGCAGTTCCCGTAATCAGCCCCAGCATTTT	TRBJ1-5	TRBV12-3/TRBV12-4	many	-
CASSITGTSTF	TGTGCCAGCAGCATCACCGGGACTTCAACTTTC	TRBJ2-1	TRBV11-1	many	-
CASSLAWIGDEQFF	TGTGCCAGCAGCTTAGCATGGATTGGAGATGAGCAGTTCTTC	TRBJ2-1	TRBV7-9	many	-
CATSRDGSGRYEQYF	TGTGCCACCAGCAGAGATGGTAGCGGGAGGTACGAGCAGTACTTC	TRBJ2-7	TRBV15	-	TRBD2
CASSLGPEGELFF	TGTGCCAGCAGTTTAGGACCGGAGGGGGAGCTGTTTTTT	TRBJ2-2	TRBV12-3/TRBV12-4	many	-
CSAREPGLAGGPNEQFF	TGCAGTGCTAGAGAGCCGGGACTAGCGGGAGGGCCGAATGAGCAGTTCTTC	TRBJ2-1	TRBV20-1	many	TRBD2
CSASPWSGSHNEQFF	TGCAGTGCTTCCCCGTGGAGCGGGAGCCACAATGAGCAGTTCTTC	TRBJ2-1	TRBV20-1	many	TRBD2
CAWSVRLAGVETQYF	TGTGCCTGGAGTGTACGACTAGCGGGGGTCGAGACCCAGTACTTC	TRBJ2-5	TRBV30	-	TRBD2
CASSPEQGAEGAFF	TGCGCCAGCAGCCCAGAACAGGGGGCGGAGGGAGCTTTCTTT	TRBJ1-1	TRBV5-1	many	TRBD1
CSAEINQETQYF	TGCAGTGCCGAGATAAATCAAGAGACCCAGTACTTC	TRBJ2-5	TRBV20-1	-	-
CASSPWASGRFSYNEQFF	TGTGCCAGCAGCCCGTGGGCTAGCGGGAGGTTTTCCTACAATGAGCAGTTCTTC	TRBJ2-1	TRBV14	-	TRBD2
CASSQGERTEAFF	TGTGCCAGCAGCCAGGGGGAGCGGACTGAAGCTTTCTTT	TRBJ1-1	TRBV3-1	-	-
CASSLMQAGEAFF	TGCGCCAGCAGCTTGATGCAGGCAGGGGAAGCTTTCTTT	TRBJ1-1	TRBV5-1	medium-sized	-
CASSQVLVSSYEQYF	TGTGCCAGCAGCCAAGTTCTCGTGAGCTCCTACGAGCAGTACTTC	TRBJ2-7	TRBV3-1	many	-